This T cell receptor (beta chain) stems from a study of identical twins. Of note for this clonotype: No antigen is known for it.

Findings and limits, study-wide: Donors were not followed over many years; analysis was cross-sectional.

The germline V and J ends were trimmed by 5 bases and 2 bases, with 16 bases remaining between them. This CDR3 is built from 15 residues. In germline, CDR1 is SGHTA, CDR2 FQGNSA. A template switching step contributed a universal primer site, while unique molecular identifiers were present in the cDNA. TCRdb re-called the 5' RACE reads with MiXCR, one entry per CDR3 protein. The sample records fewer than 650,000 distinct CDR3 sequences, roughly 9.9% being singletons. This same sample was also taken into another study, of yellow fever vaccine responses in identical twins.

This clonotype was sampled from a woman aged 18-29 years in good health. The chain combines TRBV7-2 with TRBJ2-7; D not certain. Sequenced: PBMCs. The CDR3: CASSRDRILTYEQYF. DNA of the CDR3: TGTGCCAGCAGCCGCGACCGAATTCTAACCTACGAGCAGTACTTC.